The source of this T cell receptor (beta chain) is a study of early T cells in non-severe SARS-CoV-2 infection. Study as a whole: Chains from this unsorted whole-blood bulk RNA could not be paired.

TCRdb re-called the 5' RACE reads with MiXCR, one entry per CDR3 protein. The sample yields just under 90,000 distinct CDR3 sequences, roughly 14% seen once. The V and J ends lost 8 bases and 7 bases, in that order; junction bases with no gene match: 6. The CDR3 is 13 amino acids. This receptor was identified in an adult who was a healthcare worker with PCR-confirmed SARS-CoV-2 infection or an uninfected control (not recorded which). The chain recombines TRBV12-3 or TRBV12-4 with TRBJ2-7; 12 bases map to TRBD2. The sample was whole blood. This CDR3 is CASARLAGVEQYF. The CDR3 nucleotides are TGTGCCAGCGCCCGACTAGCGGGAGTTGAGCAGTACTTC.